This entry features one TCR beta chain sequence. It lacks a known antigen. Per-base quality was not reported, and no clone a single base away is much larger than it. The entry originates in a study of Ad26.COV2.S vaccination and SARS-CoV-2 variants (dated by TCRdb to the early 2020s). Describing the broader study: Donors in the vaccine arm were drawn from COV1001, a multicentre, randomized, double-blind, placebo-controlled phase I-IIa trial testing Ad26.COV2.S in healthy adults. Trial participants were randomized into five groups of five: low-dose or high-dose Ad26.COV2.S given once or twice, or placebo on both occasions. Dosing of Ad26.COV2.S was intramuscular, at either 5x10^10 or 1x10^11 viral particles, delivered as one shot or as two shots spaced 56 days apart. Investigators did not know the trial group allocation while performing experiments and assessing outcomes. A total of approximately 32 samples were included in the TCR-sequenced set, comprising around 19 Ad26.COV2.S vaccine recipients, 5 placebo recipients and 8 SARS-CoV-2 convalescent individuals. The specificity and breadth of SARS-CoV-2-reactive T cell receptors after Ad26.COV2.S vaccination were assessed by TCRbeta repertoire sequencing. The study at large found these results: Substantial breadth of spike-specific CD8+ and CD4+ T cell responses was reported after vaccination. Compared with placebo recipients, Ad26.COV2.S recipients showed higher spike-specific TCR breadth (P = 0.0014). According to the authors, total T cell responses may have been underestimated by the TCR breadth and depth analyses. Comparing responses between vaccine doses or regimens was not something the study was powered to do. Vaccine and placebo recipients had similar non-spike TCR breadth, a finding consistent with the vaccine containing only spike.

The immunoSEQ Assay was the method used to sequence TCRbeta CDR3 regions. After extraction, genomic DNA underwent amplification by bias-controlled multiplex PCR, followed by high-throughput sequencing. Turning to the authors' computational methods: Collapsing and filtering of sequences were performed to quantify the absolute abundance of each unique TCRbeta CDR3 region. T cell fraction was estimated by normalizing TCRbeta template counts to usable DNA, with usable DNA measured through amplification of reference genes found in all nucleated cells. Repertoire TCRs were annotated as SARS-CoV-2-specific when V gene, CDR3 amino acid sequence and J gene were exactly matched to a known reactive TCR set. The reference SARS-CoV-2 TCR set came from MIRA and was filtered for enrichment in COVID-19-positive ImmuneCODE repertoires, removing public or cross-reactive TCRs. Based on the MIRA antigens, annotated TCRs were further analysed at the level of specific ORF or position within ORF. Depth was the summed frequency of annotated unique rearrangements, while breadth was defined as annotated unique rearrangements over total unique productive rearrangements. Two-sided Wilcoxon rank-sum tests were applied when comparing TCR breadth between groups. The immuneACCESS repertoire file appears here via TCRdb, limited to in-frame rearrangements. These files lack a portion of the clones; in checked studies, under half of the deficit traces to unresolved V genes, and the cause of the others is not known. V and J calls and clone size follow that table, whereas D and trimming were derived from the DNA. The sample table holds roughly 400,000 clones, of which about 90% were seen once. The top ten hold roughly 3.9% of the sample.

Per the germline V gene, KGHSH is the CDR1 and LQKENI is the CDR2. V sheds 3 bases and J sheds 8 bases, leaving 20 bases between their ends. Spanning cysteine to phenylalanine, the CDR3 consists of 16 amino acids. The only DNA kept is the CDR3, 48 bases in frame from the first base. This specimen's treatment or condition label, interpreted: about 20 received Ad26.COV2.S at low or high dose, single or two shots; roughly five received placebo; per-sample allocation not given. Repertoires of vaccine and placebo recipients were sequenced from samples collected on day 63 after the first injection. Cohort 1b enrolled 20 to 30 adults aged 18-55 years at a single site in Boston, USA, between 29 July and 7 August 2020. As a vaccine, Ad26.COV2.S was a replication-incompetent adenovirus type 26 vector that expressed a prefusion-stabilized SARS-CoV-2 spike protein derived from the original Wuhan strain.

The TCR comes from a person aged 18-65 years who received the Ad26.COV2.S COVID-19 vaccine or a placebo. The sequence joins TRBV18 to TRBJ2-1, with TRBD1 tentatively as D gene (5 bases match). The starting material was peripheral blood, obtained in a trial of Ad26.COV2.S vaccine versus placebo. In nucleotides, the sequence is TGTGCCAGCTCACCTATGACAGCCGCAATAGTGGATGAGCAGTTCTTC. Its amino acids are CASSPMTAAIVDEQFF.